The T cell receptor (beta chain) under discussion was sequenced for a study of identical twins. Regarding the study as a whole: Insertions were fewer in abundant cord blood beta clonotypes, whereas memory repertoires showed none of this pattern.

V lost 1 base and J lost 4, with 7 bases in between. This CDR3 region has 14 residues. Germline assignment: CDR1 SGHTA and CDR2 FQGNSA. Worth noting for this clonotype: Its antigen is undetermined.

TCRdb reanalysed the 5' RACE reads using MiXCR and keeps one entry per CDR3 protein. Of 600,000 to 800,000 distinct CDR3 sequences listed, about 20% are singletons. The sample was also linked to a second study, of T cells expressing NK-cell markers. From that report: The study drew TCR beta repertoires from sorted CD3+CD56+NKG2C+, CD3+CD56+NKG2C- and CD3+CD56-NKG2C+ T cells. These same clonotypes (in a handful of donors) also led the CD3+CD56-NKG2C+ fraction.

J is TRBJ2-2 and V is TRBV7-2; D is unresolved. The TCR was taken from a woman aged 18-29 years in good health. The sequencing input was PBMCs. CDR3 sequence: CASSLGAATGELFF. CDR3 sequence (DNA): TGTGCCAGCAGCTTAGGGGCTGCCACCGGGGAGCTGTTTTTT.